The 7 T cell receptor beta chains below come from one sample, sequenced in a study of Ad26.COV2.S vaccination and SARS-CoV-2 variants. Generated by immunoSEQ multiplex PCR, the TCRdb table keeps only in-frame clones and is missing some. The profile shows 250,000 or so clones, approximately 88% of them singletons. Stated treatment: over 15 received Ad26.COV2.S at low or high dose, single or two shots; 5 received placebo; per-sample allocation not given. Day 63 after the first vaccine or placebo injection was the time point for sampling. Sequencing was performed on peripheral blood, taken in a trial of Ad26.COV2.S vaccine versus placebo. Receptor source: a person aged 18-65 years who received the Ad26.COV2.S COVID-19 vaccine or a placebo.

V gene TRBV19 combines with J gene TRBJ1-6; D is unresolved. The CDR3 is 18 residues long. V dropped 1 base and J dropped 0 bases, with 13 bases sitting between them. Per germline, CDR1 LNHDA and CDR2 SQIVND (reference sequence). As DNA, the CDR3 is TGTGCCAGTAGTATAGGAAGAATGGGAAGCTCCTATAATTCACCCCTCCACTTT. Its protein product is CASSIGRMGSSYNSPLHF.

This clone occurred a few times. The V call is TRBV5-4, the J call TRBJ2-5; 11 positions agree with TRBD1. Germline CDR1 SGHNT, CDR2 YYREEE (reference sequence). V lost 4 bases to trimming and J lost 5 bases; unmatched junction nucleotides: 7. This CDR3 is 15 amino acids long. The CDR3 DNA sequence: TGTGCCAGCAGCCCCAGGACAGGGGGCGCGGAGACCCAGTACTTC. Amino acid sequence: CASSPRTGGAETQYF.

The chain employs TRBV7-2 and TRBJ2-1; TRBD2 aligns across 9 bases. CDR3 size: 15 residues. V gave up 2 bases and J gave up 6 bases; unmatched junction bases: 5. Germline V gene lookup returns CDR1 SGHTA and CDR2 FQGNSA. The CDR3 here is CASSLRSAGGNEQFF. In DNA, the CDR3 is TGTGCCAGCAGCTTACGCTCAGCGGGAGGCAATGAGCAGTTCTTC.

The chain links TRBV11-2 to TRBJ2-7, with D uncertain. The length of the CDR3 is 13 residues. Germline values: CDR1 SGHAT, CDR2 FQNNGV. The V end was cut by 1 base, the J end by 12 bases, with 16 bases between. CDR3 sequence: CASSLGPRMVPYV. CDR3 nucleotides: TGTGCCAGCAGCTTAGGACCCCGGATGGTCCCGTACGTC.

The chain couples TRBV19 to TRBJ2-2; the match to TRBD2 covers 10 bases. Germline V gene data show CDR1 as LNHDA and CDR2 as SQIVND (reference sequence). V gave up 5 bases and J gave up 1 base; unmatched junction bases: 13. This CDR3 is 19 amino acids long. CDR3 residues: CASSPSGTSEPKNTGELFF. The CDR3 bases are TGTGCCAGTAGTCCCTCCGGGACTAGCGAACCAAAGAACACCGGGGAGCTGTTTTTT.

The chain employs TRBV7-8 and TRBJ2-5, with D unclear. CDR3 size: 16 residues. Between the trimmed V and J ends, which lost 2 bases and 5 bases, there was a span of 18 bases. Germline CDR1 reads SGHVS; CDR2 reads FQNEAQ. The CDR3 DNA is TGTGCCAGCAGCTTACCTCGGATCTTCGCCGGGGAGACCCAGTACTTC. It codes for CASSLPRIFAGETQYF.

Note on this clone: Germline and junction disagree at one end, which may indicate a read error. This sequence joins TRBV6-2 or TRBV6-3 and TRBJ2-5; 14 bases match TRBD2. The germline CDR1 and CDR2 sequences are MNHEY and SVGEGT. The CDR3 is 14 amino acids. In DNA form, the CDR3 reads TGTGCCAGCAGTTTCGGACTAGCGGGGGGCCCCTTGCACTTC. Protein: CASSFGLAGGPLHF.